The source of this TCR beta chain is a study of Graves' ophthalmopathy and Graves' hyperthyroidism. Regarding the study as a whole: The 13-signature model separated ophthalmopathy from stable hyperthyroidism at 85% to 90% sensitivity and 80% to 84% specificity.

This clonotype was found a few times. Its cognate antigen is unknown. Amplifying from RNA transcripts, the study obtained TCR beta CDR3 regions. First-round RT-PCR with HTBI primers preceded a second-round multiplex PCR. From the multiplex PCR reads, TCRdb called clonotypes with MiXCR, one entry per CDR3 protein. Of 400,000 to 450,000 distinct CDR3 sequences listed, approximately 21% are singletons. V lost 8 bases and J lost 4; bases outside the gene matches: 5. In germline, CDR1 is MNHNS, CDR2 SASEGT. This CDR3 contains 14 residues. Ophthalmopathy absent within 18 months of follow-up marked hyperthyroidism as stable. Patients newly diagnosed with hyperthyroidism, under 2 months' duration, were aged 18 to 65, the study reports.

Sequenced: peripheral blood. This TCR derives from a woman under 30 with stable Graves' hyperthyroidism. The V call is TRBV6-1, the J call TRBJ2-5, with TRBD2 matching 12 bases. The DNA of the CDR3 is TGTGCCAGCGGGAGACTAGCGGGAGCAGAGACCCAGTACTTC. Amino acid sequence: CASGRLAGAETQYF.